The source of this T cell receptor beta chain is a study of a mutant IDH1 vaccine in newly diagnosed glioma. In the study overall: Patients in the study were vaccinated eight times, receiving shots in weeks 1, 3, 5, 7, 11, 15, 19 and 23. Vaccine dosing followed radiotherapy by 4-6 weeks, or accompanied temozolomide cycles. The treated group averaged 40.4 years old and was around 62% male, about 40% female. Radiotherapy, temozolomide, or both had been given previously, and both were given to most.

Germline loops: CDR1 SGHAT, CDR2 FQNNGV. V was pared by 5 bases and J by 6 bases, with 23 bases between. This CDR3 has 16 residues. Produced via immunoSEQ multiplex PCR; TCRdb's table is partial and in-frame only. The sample contains around 25,000 clones, over 65% of which appear only once. Time point denoted: week 11, during vaccination. The content of each vaccine dose was 300 ug of mutant IDH1 20-mer peptide, and topical imiquimod accompanied it. Remarks on this clone: Its antigen is not identified.

This sequence joins TRBV11-2 and TRBJ2-7, with a possible D match to TRBD2 (7 bases). Sequences were derived from PBMCs, sampled from a glioma patient whose treatment included an IDH1 peptide vaccine. The source is a woman aged 18-30 years with glioma. The CDR3 DNA reads as TGTGCCAGCAGCCAATTAGGGGGGGCCGGTTTGGGCGAGCAGTACTTC. The encoded protein is CASSQLGGAGLGEQYF.